The sequence of this T cell receptor (beta chain) was determined in a study of cytomegalovirus exposure and HLA in healthy donors. The PCR contained 60 Vbeta and 13 Jbeta primers. Measured with immunoSEQ multiplex PCR; TCRdb has only the in-frame clones, and not every one. The sample contains about 160,000 clones, around 60% of which appear only once. Comment on this clone: Its antigen is unknown.

CDR3 length: 17 residues. The germline gives CDR1 MDHEN, CDR2 SYDVKM. Trimming at V came to 5 bases and at J to 0 bases, leaving 11 bases not matched to a gene. General study results and limits: Presence/absence analysis assumed near-uniform sequencing depth across donors. Within an earlier analysis, most TCR beta V segments proved productive either about 90% or about 30% of the time.

Material for sequencing was PBMCs. The chain recombines TRBV28 with TRBJ2-7, with 9 bases that match TRBD1. The sequence came from a woman aged 55-69 years in good health and CMV-seropositive. CDR3 loop: CASSTPPGTGSSYEQYF. The CDR3 coding sequence is TGTGCCAGCAGTACCCCACCCGGGACAGGGAGCTCCTACGAGCAGTACTTC.